This TCR beta chain is drawn from a study of blood T cells in healthy people across ages. The overall study: Roughly one uniquely barcoded beta molecule per two T cells was captured.

The use of a sample-barcoded 5' primer and a J-beta primer mix characterized a second PCR of roughly 6 to 11 cycles. TCRdb ran MiXCR on the 5' RACE reads and lists one entry per CDR3 protein. The table records 700,000 to 850,000 distinct CDR3 sequences, about 37% of them present only once. Overall study findings and caveats: Naive T cell percentage by flow cytometry tracked strongly with beta diversity. The recorded TCR beta diversity per million T cells decreased in a roughly linear manner with age.

This CDR3 is built from 14 residues. Between the trimmed V and J ends, which lost 6 bases and 4 bases, there was a span of 15 bases. Germline CDR1 and CDR2: MNHEY and SMNVEV (reference sequence). The table lists this clonotype with a few counts. Its antigen is still unknown. Sequencing was carried out using blood. The chain links TRBV27 to TRBJ1-1; possibly TRBD1 for D (6 bases). The TCR comes from a young man in good health. The CDR3 here is CASSRSGGGTEAFF. Written as DNA, the CDR3 is TGTGCCAGCAGCAGAAGTGGGGGCGGCACTGAAGCTTTCTTT.